This TCR beta chain was sequenced for a study of T cells in Graves' hyperthyroidism and ophthalmopathy. Study-wide findings and caveats: Among clonotypes expanded in thyroid above 0.001, most were also found in blood. Ophthalmopathy and stable hyperthyroidism were told apart by a 13 V-J model.

Germline V CDR1 and CDR2: MGHRA, YSYEKL. This CDR3 contains 16 residues. Authors of the study amplified TCR beta CDR3 regions from RNA transcripts. The study used the HTBI primer set for a first-round RT-PCR of the TCR CDR3. In TCRdb, the multiplex PCR reads were re-called with MiXCR into one record per CDR3 protein. The sample lists just under 750,000 distinct CDR3 sequences; 35% were seen once. A word on this clonotype: What it recognizes is unknown. One end of the junction varies from germline; a read error may be responsible.

The sequence was collected from a woman in her 40s with Graves' hyperthyroidism. The rearrangement links TRBV4-1 to TRBJ2-5; weak D call: TRBD2 (5 bases). Source material: blood. In DNA, the CDR3 is TGCGCCAGCAGCCAAATGTTCGGCGGGTCCCAAAAGACCCAGTACTTC. Translated: CASSQMFGGSQKTQYF.